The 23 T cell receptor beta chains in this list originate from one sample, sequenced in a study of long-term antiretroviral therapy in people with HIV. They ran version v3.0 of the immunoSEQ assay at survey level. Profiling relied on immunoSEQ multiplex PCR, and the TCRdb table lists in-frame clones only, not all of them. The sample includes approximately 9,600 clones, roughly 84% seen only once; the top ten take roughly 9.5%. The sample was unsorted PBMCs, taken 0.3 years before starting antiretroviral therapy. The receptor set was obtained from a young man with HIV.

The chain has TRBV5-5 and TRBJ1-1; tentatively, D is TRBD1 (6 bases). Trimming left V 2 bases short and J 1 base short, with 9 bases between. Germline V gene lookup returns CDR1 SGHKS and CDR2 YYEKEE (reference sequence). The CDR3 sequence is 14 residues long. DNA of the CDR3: TGTGCCAGCAGCTTATCGGGACAGAACACTGAAGCTTTCTTT. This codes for CASSLSGQNTEAFF.

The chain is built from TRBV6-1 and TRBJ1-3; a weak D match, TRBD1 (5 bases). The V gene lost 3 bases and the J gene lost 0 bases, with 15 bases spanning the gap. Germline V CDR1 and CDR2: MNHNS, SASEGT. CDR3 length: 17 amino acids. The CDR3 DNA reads TGTGCCAGCAGTGAGTACCAACAGGTATTCTCTGGAAACACCATATATTTT. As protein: CASSEYQQVFSGNTIYF.

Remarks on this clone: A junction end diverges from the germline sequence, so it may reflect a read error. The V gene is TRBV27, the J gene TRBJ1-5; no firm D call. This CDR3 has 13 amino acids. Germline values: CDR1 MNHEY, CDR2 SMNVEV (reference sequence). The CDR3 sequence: CAGSTRRARPQHF. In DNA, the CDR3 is TGTGCCGGCAGTACCCGACGAGCTAGGCCCCAGCATTTT.

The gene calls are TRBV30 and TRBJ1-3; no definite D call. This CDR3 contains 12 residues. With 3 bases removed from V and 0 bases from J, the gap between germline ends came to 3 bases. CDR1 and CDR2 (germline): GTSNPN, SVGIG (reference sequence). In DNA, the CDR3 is TGTGCCTGGAGGGTCTCTGGAAACACCATATATTTT. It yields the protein CAWRVSGNTIYF.

The DNA of the CDR3 is TGTGCCAGCAGCCAAGATCCGGTCGGGGCCAGCAACTATGGCTACACCTTC. As protein: CASSQDPVGASNYGYTF. The chain links TRBV14 to TRBJ1-2, with D possibly matching TRBD1 (5 bases). Trimming cost V 0 bases and J 2 bases, with 16 bases left between them. Germline lookup yields CDR1 SGHDN and CDR2 FVKESK. CDR3 length: 17 residues.

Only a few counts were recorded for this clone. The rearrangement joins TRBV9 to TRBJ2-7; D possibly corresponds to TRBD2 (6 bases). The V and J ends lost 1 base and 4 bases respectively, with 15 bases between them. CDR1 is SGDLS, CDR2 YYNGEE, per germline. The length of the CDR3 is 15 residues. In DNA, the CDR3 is TGTGCCAGCAGCGTAAACTCGGCGGGGCCTTACGAGCAGTACTTC. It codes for CASSVNSAGPYEQYF.

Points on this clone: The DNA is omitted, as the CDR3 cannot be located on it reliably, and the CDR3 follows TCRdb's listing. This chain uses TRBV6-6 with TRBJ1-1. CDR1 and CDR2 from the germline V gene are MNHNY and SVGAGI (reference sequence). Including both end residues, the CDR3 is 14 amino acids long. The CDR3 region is CASSTSGAGAEAFF.

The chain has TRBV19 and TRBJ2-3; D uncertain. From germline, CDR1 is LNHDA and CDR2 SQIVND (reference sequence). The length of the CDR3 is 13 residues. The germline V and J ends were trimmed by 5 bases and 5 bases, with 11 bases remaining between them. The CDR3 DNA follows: TGTGCCAGTAGTTTCAAGGGTTTAGATACGCAGTATTTT. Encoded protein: CASSFKGLDTQYF.

DNA for the CDR3: TGCAGCGTCGAGGACAGGGTTCAAAATAACTATGGCTACACCTTC. Translation: CSVEDRVQNNYGYTF. The chain couples TRBV29-1 to TRBJ1-2; TRBD1 matches at 8 bases. The CDR3 runs to 15 residues. CDR1 is SQVTM and CDR2 is ANQGSEA in the germline V gene. The V segment lost 6 bases and the J segment 1 base; nucleotides outside the gene matches: 10.

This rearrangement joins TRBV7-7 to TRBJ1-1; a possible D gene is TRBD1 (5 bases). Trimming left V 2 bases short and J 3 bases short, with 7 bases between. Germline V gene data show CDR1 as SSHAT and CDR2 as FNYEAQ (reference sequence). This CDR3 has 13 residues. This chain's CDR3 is CASSLRGDTEAFF. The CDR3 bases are TGTGCCAGCAGCTTACGAGGGGACACTGAAGCTTTCTTT.

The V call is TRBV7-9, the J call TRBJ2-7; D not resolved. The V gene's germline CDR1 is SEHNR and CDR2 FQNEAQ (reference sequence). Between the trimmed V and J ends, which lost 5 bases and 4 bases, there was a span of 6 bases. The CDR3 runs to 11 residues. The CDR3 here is CASSPRYEQYF. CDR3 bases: TGTGCCAGCAGCCCCCGGTACGAGCAGTACTTC.

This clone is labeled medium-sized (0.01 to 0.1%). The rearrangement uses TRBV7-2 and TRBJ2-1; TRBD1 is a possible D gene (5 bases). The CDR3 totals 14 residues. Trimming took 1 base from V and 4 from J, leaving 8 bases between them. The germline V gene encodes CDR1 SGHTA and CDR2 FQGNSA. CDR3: CASSLGGVYNEQFF. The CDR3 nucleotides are TGTGCCAGCAGCTTAGGGGGCGTGTACAATGAGCAGTTCTTC.

The CDR3 DNA sequence: TGTGCCAGCAGTTCCGGACCTAGCGGGTATGAGCAGTACTTC. Protein sequence: CASSSGPSGYEQYF. The rearrangement links TRBV27 to TRBJ2-7; 8 nucleotides agree with TRBD2. CDR3 length: 14 residues. V was clipped by 4 bases and J by 7 bases; unmatched bases: 9. Germline loops: CDR1 MNHEY, CDR2 SMNVEV (reference sequence).

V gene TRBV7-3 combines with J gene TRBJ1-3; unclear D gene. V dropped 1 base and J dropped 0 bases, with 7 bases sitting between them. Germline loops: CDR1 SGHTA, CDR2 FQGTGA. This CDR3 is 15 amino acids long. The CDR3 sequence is CASSLMTGSGNTIYF. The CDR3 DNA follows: TGTGCCAGCAGCTTAATGACGGGCTCTGGAAACACCATATATTTT.

The CDR3 region has the DNA TGTGCCAGCAGCTTGAGGGTCGCCGGGGAGCTGTTTTTT. Amino acids: CASSLRVAGELFF. J is TRBJ2-2 and V is TRBV5-5; D gene unclear. Trimming left V 1 base short and J 6 bases short, with 7 bases between. Germline V CDR1 and CDR2: SGHKS, YYEKEE (reference sequence). There are 13 residues in the CDR3.

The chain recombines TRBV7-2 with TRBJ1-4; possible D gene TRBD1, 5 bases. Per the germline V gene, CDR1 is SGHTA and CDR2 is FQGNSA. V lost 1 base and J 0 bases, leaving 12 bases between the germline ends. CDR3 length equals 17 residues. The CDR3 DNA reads TGTGCCAGCAGCTTAGGCGGTTCAGGGCCAACTAATGAAAAACTGTTTTTT. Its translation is CASSLGGSGPTNEKLFF.

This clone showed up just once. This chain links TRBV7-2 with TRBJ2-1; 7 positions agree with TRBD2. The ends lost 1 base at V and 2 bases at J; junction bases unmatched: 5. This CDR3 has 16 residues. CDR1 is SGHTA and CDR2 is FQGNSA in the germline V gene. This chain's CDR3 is CASSLEGTTPYNEQFF. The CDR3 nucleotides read TGTGCCAGCAGCTTAGAGGGGACTACTCCCTACAATGAGCAGTTCTTC.

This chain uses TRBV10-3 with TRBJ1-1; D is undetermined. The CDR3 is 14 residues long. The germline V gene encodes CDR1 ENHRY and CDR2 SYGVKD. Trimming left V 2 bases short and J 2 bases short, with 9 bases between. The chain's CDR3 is CAISEAAFNTEAFF. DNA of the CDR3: TGTGCCATCAGTGAGGCAGCCTTTAACACTGAAGCTTTCTTT.

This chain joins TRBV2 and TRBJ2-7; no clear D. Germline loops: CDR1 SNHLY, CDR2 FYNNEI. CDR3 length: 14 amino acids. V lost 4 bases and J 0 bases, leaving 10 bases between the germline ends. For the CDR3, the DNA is TGTGCCAGCAGTGGCAGGAGCAGCTCCTACGAGCAGTACTTC. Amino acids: CASSGRSSSYEQYF.

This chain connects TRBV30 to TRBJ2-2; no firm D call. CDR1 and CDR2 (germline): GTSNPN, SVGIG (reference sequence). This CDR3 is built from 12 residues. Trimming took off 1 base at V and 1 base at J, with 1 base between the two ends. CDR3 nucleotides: TGTGCCTGGAGTGGGAACACCGGGGAGCTGTTTTTT. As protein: CAWSGNTGELFF. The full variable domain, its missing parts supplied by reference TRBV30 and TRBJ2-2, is SQTIHQWPATLVQPVGSPLSLECTVEGTSNPNLYWYRQAAGRGLQLLFYSVGIGQISSEVPQNLSASRPQDRQFILSSKKLLLSDSGFYLCAWSGNTGELFFGEGSRLTVL.

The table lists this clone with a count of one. CDR3 protein: CASSFLPLGTYEQYF. The CDR3 coding sequence is TGTGCCAGCAGCTTCCTCCCCCTGGGGACCTACGAGCAGTACTTC. The chain employs TRBV11-2 and TRBJ2-7; no clear D. V was pared by 3 bases and J by 2 bases, with 14 bases between. CDR3 length: 15 residues. Germline CDR1 and CDR2: SGHAT and FQNNGV.

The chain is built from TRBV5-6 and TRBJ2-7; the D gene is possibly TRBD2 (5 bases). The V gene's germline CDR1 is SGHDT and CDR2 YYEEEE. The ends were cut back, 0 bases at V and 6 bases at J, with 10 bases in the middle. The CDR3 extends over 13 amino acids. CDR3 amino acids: CASSLGRLGEQYF. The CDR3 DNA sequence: TGTGCCAGCAGCTTGGGGAGGCTTGGCGAGCAGTACTTC. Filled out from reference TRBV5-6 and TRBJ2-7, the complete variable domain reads DAGVTQSPTHLIKTRGQQVTLRCSPKSGHDTVSWYQQALGQGPQFIFQYYEEEERQRGNFPDRFSGHQFPNYSSELNVNALLLGDSALYLCASSLGRLGEQYFGPGTRLTVT.

In DNA form, the CDR3 reads TGTGCCAGCAGCCCCCGCTTTGATCCCTCCTACGAGCAGTACTTC. It yields the protein CASSPRFDPSYEQYF. This sequence joins TRBV9 and TRBJ2-7; D remains unclear. The V end lost 4 bases, the J end lost 0 bases, and 14 bases lay between the germline ends. Germline CDR1 reads SGDLS; CDR2 reads YYNGEE. CDR3 length: 15 amino acids.